Shown below are 25 T cell receptor beta chains from a single sample sequenced in a study of memory B cells and T cells in multiple sclerosis. These TCRs' antigens remain unknown. Stimulus-free culture yielded autoproliferating CFSE-dim and non-proliferating CFSE-high T cells, each sequenced separately. Pooled replicate wells came from around 50 million CFSE-labeled PBMCs cultured around seven days without stimulus. Sequencing used immunoSEQ multiplex PCR; TCRdb keeps in-frame clones, though not all of them. The table shows 46,000 or so clones, with roughly four fifths occurring only once. Source material: PBMCs from blood kept in culture. The source of these receptors is a human donor with multiple sclerosis.

Notes on this clone: No conserved phenylalanine or tryptophan ends this CDR3, so it is likely a read error. The genes are TRBV2 and TRBJ1-1; TRBD1 agrees at 7 bases. CDR1 and CDR2 (germline): SNHLY, FYNNEI. This CDR3 spans 12 amino acids. The junction had 6 bases not matched to a gene; V was cut back by 6 bases and J by 8 bases. The CDR3: CASSPRDSEAFL. CDR3 sequence (DNA): TGTGCCAGCAGCCCTCGGGACAGCGAAGCTTTCCTT.

The chain recombines TRBV7-2 with TRBJ2-2; D not certain. This CDR3 has 17 residues. CDR1 is SGHTA, CDR2 FQGNSA, per germline. The V end lost 2 bases, the J end lost 0 bases, and 13 bases lay between the germline ends. Here the CDR3 reads CASSLTSSAANTGELFF. DNA of the CDR3: TGTGCCAGCAGCTTAACCTCTTCCGCGGCGAACACCGGGGAGCTGTTTTTT. The variable domain in full, with the rest retrieved from reference TRBV7-2 and TRBJ2-2, is GAGVSQSPSNKVTEKGKDVELRCDPISGHTALYWYRQSLGQGLEFLIYFQGNSAPDKSGLPSDRFSAERTGGSVSTLTIQRTQQEDSAVYLCASSLTSSAANTGELFFGEGSRLTVL.

This clone was detected once. The chain joins TRBV27 to TRBJ2-1, with D possibly matching TRBD1 (5 bases). V dropped 3 bases and J dropped 4 bases, with 19 bases sitting between them. CDR1 and CDR2 from the germline V gene are MNHEY and SMNVEV (reference sequence). CDR3 size: 17 residues. As DNA, the CDR3 is TGTGCCAGCAGTTTTAGGCTGACAGTACCCATATACAATGAGCAGTTCTTC. Translated, it gives CASSFRLTVPIYNEQFF.

The chain recombines TRBV9 with TRBJ1-6; 8 nucleotides match TRBD1. The germline V gene has CDR1 SGDLS and CDR2 YYNGEE. This CDR3 has 14 amino acids. V lost 2 bases and J lost 6; bases outside the gene matches: 1. CDR3 loop: CASSVGQANSPLHF. CDR3 nucleotide sequence: TGTGCCAGCAGCGTGGGACAGGCTAATTCACCCCTCCACTTT.

Here the CDR3 DNA reads TGTGCCAGCAGCTTAGCGGGGGGGGCCGGCTATGGCTACACCTTC. The encoded protein is CASSLAGGAGYGYTF. J is TRBJ1-2 and V is TRBV13; possible D gene TRBD1, 6 bases. V was cut by 1 base and J by 4 bases, with 13 bases left in between. Germline CDR1 PRHDT, CDR2 FYEKMQ (reference sequence). The CDR3 is made up of 15 amino acids. Based on the CDR3 plus reference TRBV13 and TRBJ1-2, the full variable domain is AAGVIQSPRHLIKEKRETATLKCYPIPRHDTVYWYQQGPGQDPQFLISFYEKMQSDKGSIPDRFSAQQFSDYHSELNMSSLELGDSALYFCASSLAGGAGYGYTFGSGTRLTVV.

V and J are TRBV5-4 and TRBJ2-1, with TRBD2 identical over 10 bases. The V and J ends lost 3 bases and 8 bases, in that order; junction bases with no gene match: 5. This CDR3 is 14 amino acids long. CDR1 and CDR2 (germline): SGHNT, YYREEE (reference sequence). For the CDR3, the DNA is TGTGCCAGCAGCTCGCAAGCGGGGGGGGATGAGCAGTTCTTC. Protein: CASSSQAGGDEQFF. Looking up the rest from reference TRBV5-4 and TRBJ2-1 gives the full variable domain: ETGVTQSPTHLIKTRGQQVTLRCSSQSGHNTVSWYQQALGQGPQFIFQYYREEENGRGNFPPRFSGLQFPNYSSELNVNALELDDSALYLCASSSQAGGDEQFFGPGTRLTVL.

This clone was observed a single time. The V and J genes are TRBV2 and TRBJ1-3; D perhaps matches TRBD1 (5 bases). Germline V lookup: CDR1 SNHLY, CDR2 FYNNEI. The V end was cut by 6 bases, the J end by 0 bases, with 15 bases between. The CDR3 runs to 16 residues. The DNA of the CDR3 is TGTGCCAGCAGAGGGATGGGACTGTTCTCTGGAAACACCATATATTTT. Its protein product is CASRGMGLFSGNTIYF.

This clone came up once. This chain joins TRBV6-5 and TRBJ1-6; D perhaps matches TRBD1 (5 bases). The CDR3 consists of 14 residues. From germline, CDR1 is MNHEY and CDR2 SVGAGI. Trimming took 4 bases from V and 5 from J, leaving 9 bases between them. The CDR3 DNA sequence: TGTGCCAGCAGTTGGCAGGGTAATAATTCACCCCTCCACTTT. This gives the protein CASSWQGNNSPLHF.

This clone was counted between two and nine times. The J gene is TRBJ1-2, the V gene TRBV7-2; 8 nucleotides align to TRBD1. The germline CDR1 and CDR2 sequences are SGHTA and FQGNSA. J was trimmed by 6 bases and V by 4 bases; bases with no gene match: 13. CDR3 size: 16 residues. The CDR3 nucleotides read TGTGCCAGCAGCTCCGGACAGGGAAGACCCCTTGATGGCTACACCTTC. The encoded protein is CASSSGQGRPLDGYTF.

The chain carries TRBV18 and TRBJ1-5; 9 bases are shared with TRBD1. The germline CDR1 and CDR2 sequences are KGHSH and LQKENI. CDR3 length: 18 amino acids. Losses at the gene ends were 5 bases for V and 0 bases for J; bases not matched to a gene: 11. Here the CDR3 reads CASSARDRDRYSNQPQHF. In DNA form, the CDR3 reads TGTGCCAGCTCAGCCCGGGACAGGGATCGATATAGCAATCAGCCCCAGCATTTT. Filled out from reference TRBV18 and TRBJ1-5, the complete variable domain reads NAGVMQNPRHLVRRRGQEARLRCSPMKGHSHVYWYRQLPEEGLKFMVYLQKENIIDESGMPKERFSAEFPKEGPSILRIQQVVRGDSAAYFCASSARDRDRYSNQPQHFGDGTRLSIL.

This sequence joins TRBV6-5 and TRBJ1-1; possibly TRBD1 for D (5 bases). V was clipped by 2 bases and J by 5 bases, with 15 bases between them. The CDR3 runs 15 residues. The germline V gene has CDR1 MNHEY and CDR2 SVGAGI. Here the CDR3 DNA reads TGTGCCAGCAGTTACGAATCGCAGGGATATACTGAAGCTTTCTTT. It is translated as CASSYESQGYTEAFF.

The chain employs TRBV4-1 and TRBJ1-1; TRBD1 agrees at 8 bases. The trim removed 8 bases at V and 5 bases at J, leaving 7 bases unmatched. CDR1 is MGHRA and CDR2 is YSYEKL in the germline V gene. This CDR3 has 13 amino acids. The CDR3: CASRSTGVTEAFF. As DNA, the CDR3 is TGCGCCAGCCGATCGACAGGGGTTACTGAAGCTTTCTTT.

The V and J genes are TRBV4-2 and TRBJ2-7, with D tentatively TRBD1 or TRBD2 (7 bases each). Trimming cost V 4 bases and J 6 bases, with 28 bases left between them. The CDR3 consists of 18 residues. Germline V gene lookup returns CDR1 LGHNA and CDR2 YNFKEQ. CDR3 protein: CASSPHLGGAGGRVEQYF. DNA for the CDR3: TGTGCCAGCAGCCCTCACCTTGGGGGGGCAGGGGGTCGGGTCGAGCAGTACTTC.

This sequence joins TRBV7-2 and TRBJ2-1; the D gene is possibly TRBD2 (5 bases). The V gene lost 3 bases and the J gene lost 5 bases, with 14 bases spanning the gap. The CDR3 is 15 amino acids. Germline V CDR1 and CDR2: SGHTA, FQGNSA. CDR3 residues: CASSFGLSEDNEQFF. Written as DNA, the CDR3 is TGTGCCAGCAGCTTTGGTCTTAGCGAGGACAATGAGCAGTTCTTC.

In its sample, this clone was seen a few times. The chain is built from TRBV5-4 and TRBJ2-3; D is undetermined. V was trimmed by 0 bases and J by 0 bases, leaving 5 bases between them. CDR1 and CDR2 from the germline V gene are SGHNT and YYREEE (reference sequence). This CDR3 is built from 14 residues. Here the CDR3 DNA reads TGTGCCAGCAGCTTGGCCCACAGCACAGATACGCAGTATTTT. Amino acid sequence: CASSLAHSTDTQYF.

The V and J genes are TRBV4-3 and TRBJ1-2; D gene uncertain. Per the germline V gene, CDR1 is LGHNA and CDR2 is YSLEER. This CDR3 comprises 15 residues. V was pared by 0 bases and J by 1 base, with 9 bases between. The CDR3 nucleotides are TGCGCCAGCAGCCAAGATTTAGGACGTAACTATGGCTACACCTTC. This codes for CASSQDLGRNYGYTF.

The chain combines TRBV19 with TRBJ1-2, with no clear D. CDR1 and CDR2 (germline): LNHDA, SQIVND (reference sequence). The CDR3 contains 17 residues. Trimming removed 3 bases from V and 2 bases from J, with 19 bases in between. CDR3 sequence (DNA): TGTGCCAGTAGTATTGGGCAGACCTATCACCTCAACTATGGCTACACCTTC. It codes for CASSIGQTYHLNYGYTF.

The CDR3 DNA follows: TGTGCCAGCATTAGAACGCTTTCCTACAATGAGCAGTTCTTC. Protein product: CASIRTLSYNEQFF. V is TRBV2 and J is TRBJ2-1; no clear D. Trimming stripped 7 bases from V and 1 base from J, with 11 bases between. In germline, CDR1 is SNHLY, CDR2 FYNNEI. The CDR3 sequence is 14 residues long.

This chain joins TRBV7-9 and TRBJ1-1; D gene uncertain. The germline V gene has CDR1 SEHNR and CDR2 FQNEAQ (reference sequence). CDR3 length: 14 residues. Trimming took 1 base from V and 1 from J, leaving 7 bases between them. In nucleotides, the CDR3 is TGTGCCAGCAGCTTAGTTGGACGGAACACTGAAGCTTTCTTT. Translation: CASSLVGRNTEAFF.

The chain combines TRBV7-6 with TRBJ2-1, with no clear D. CDR3 size: 17 residues. Germline V gene sequence: CDR1 SGHVS, CDR2 FNYEAQ. V was pared by 5 bases and J by 10 bases, with 27 bases between. CDR3 bases: TGTGCCAGCAGCCCGTCAAACAGCCAACGTTACCCTGGAGAGCAGTTCTTC. Translated, it gives CASSPSNSQRYPGEQFF.

The rearrangement links TRBV6-1 to TRBJ2-3; the D is unclear. The CDR3 runs 11 residues. The ends were cut back, 4 bases at V and 13 bases at J, with 12 bases in the middle. Germline lookup yields CDR1 MNHNS and CDR2 SASEGT. Written as DNA, the CDR3 is TGTGCCAGCAGTGTACTTCCAGAAAAGTATTTT. Translating gives CASSVLPEKYF.

This clone was seen more than once but under ten times. The chain couples TRBV2 to TRBJ1-3; D is perhaps TRBD1 (5 bases). The CDR3 has 11 amino acids. The V end lost 7 bases, the J end lost 6 bases, and 7 bases lay between the germline ends. CDR1 is SNHLY, CDR2 FYNNEI, per germline. CDR3 nucleotide sequence: TGTGCCAGCATGGGGCAAAACACCATATATTTT. Its translation: CASMGQNTIYF.

The V gene is TRBV6-1, the J gene TRBJ2-5; D remains unclear. V gave up 2 bases and J gave up 1 base, with 14 bases separating them. There are 16 residues in the CDR3. Germline CDR1 reads MNHNS; CDR2 reads SASEGT. CDR3 DNA sequence: TGTGCCAGCAGTGAATGGGTTATTGACGGCCAAGAGACCCAGTACTTC. Its protein is CASSEWVIDGQETQYF.

In regard to this clone: A read error may produce the germline difference seen at one junction end. The J gene is TRBJ1-2, the V gene TRBV11-2; the match to TRBD1 covers 7 bases. There are 12 residues in the CDR3. The germline V gene encodes CDR1 SGHAT and CDR2 FQNNGV. CDR3 amino acids: CASSVDRVGYTF. The CDR3 DNA follows: TGTGCCAGCAGCGTAGACAGGGTTGGCTACACCTTC. The complete variable domain, with remaining parts taken from reference TRBV11-2 and TRBJ1-2, reads EAGVAQSPRYKIIEKRQSVAFWCNPISGHATLYWYQQILGQGPKLLIQFQNNGVVDDSQLPKDRFSAERLKGVDSTLKIQPAKLEDSAVYLCASSVDRVGYTFGSGTRLTVV.

This clone has only a few counts. This chain uses TRBV6-6 with TRBJ1-2; TRBD1 is a possible D gene (6 bases). V dropped 6 bases and J dropped 4 bases, with 12 bases sitting between them. Germline CDR1 is MNHNY and CDR2 is SVGAGI (reference sequence). This CDR3 has 13 residues. The CDR3, as DNA: TGTGCCAGCAGCTCCGACAGGCTCTATGGCTACACCTTC. Residues: CASSSDRLYGYTF.